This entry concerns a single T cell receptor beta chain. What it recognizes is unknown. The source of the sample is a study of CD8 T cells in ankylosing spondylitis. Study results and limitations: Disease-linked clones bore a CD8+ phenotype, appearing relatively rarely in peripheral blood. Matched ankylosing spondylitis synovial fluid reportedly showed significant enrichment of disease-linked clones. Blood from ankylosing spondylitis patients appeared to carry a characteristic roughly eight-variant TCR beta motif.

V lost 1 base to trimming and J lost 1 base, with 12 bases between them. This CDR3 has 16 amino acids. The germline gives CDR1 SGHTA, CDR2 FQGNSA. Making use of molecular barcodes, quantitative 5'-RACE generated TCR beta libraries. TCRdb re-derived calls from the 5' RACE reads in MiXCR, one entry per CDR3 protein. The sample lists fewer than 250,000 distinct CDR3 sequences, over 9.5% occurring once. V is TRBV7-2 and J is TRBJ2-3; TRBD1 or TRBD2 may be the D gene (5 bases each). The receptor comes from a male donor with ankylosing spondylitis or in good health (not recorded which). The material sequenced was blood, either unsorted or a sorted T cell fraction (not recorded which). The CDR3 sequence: CASSLGRGSGTDTQYF. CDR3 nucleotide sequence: TGTGCCAGCAGCTTAGGACGGGGCAGTGGCACAGATACGCAGTATTTT.